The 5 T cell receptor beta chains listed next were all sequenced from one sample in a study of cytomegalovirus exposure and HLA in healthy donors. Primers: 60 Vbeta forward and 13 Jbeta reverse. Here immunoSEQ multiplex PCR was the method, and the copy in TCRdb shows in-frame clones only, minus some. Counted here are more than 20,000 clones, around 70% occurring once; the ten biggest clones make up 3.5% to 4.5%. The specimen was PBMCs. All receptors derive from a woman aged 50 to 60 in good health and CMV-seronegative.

The DNA for the CDR3 is TGTGCCAGCAGCTTCGGATTACAGGCAGAAGGGGCCGGCTACACCTTC. Translated, it gives CASSFGLQAEGAGYTF. The chain has TRBV5-4 and TRBJ1-2; possibly TRBD1 for D (5 bases). The CDR3 covers 16 residues. Germline assignment: CDR1 SGHNT and CDR2 YYREEE (reference sequence). V lost 2 bases, J lost 8 bases, and 22 bases lay in between.

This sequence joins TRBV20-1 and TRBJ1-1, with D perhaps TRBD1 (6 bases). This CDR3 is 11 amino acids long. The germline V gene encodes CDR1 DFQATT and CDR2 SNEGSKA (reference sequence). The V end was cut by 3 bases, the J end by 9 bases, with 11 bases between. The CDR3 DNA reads TGCAGTGCTAGGGGGGCGGTCCAAGCTTTCTTT. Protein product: CSARGAVQAFF.

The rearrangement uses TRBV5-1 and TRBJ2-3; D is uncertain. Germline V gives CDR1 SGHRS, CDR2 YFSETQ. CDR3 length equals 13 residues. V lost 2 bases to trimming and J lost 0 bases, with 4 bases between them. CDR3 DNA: TGCGCCAGCAGCTTCCCTAGCACAGATACGCAGTATTTT. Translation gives CASSFPSTDTQYF.

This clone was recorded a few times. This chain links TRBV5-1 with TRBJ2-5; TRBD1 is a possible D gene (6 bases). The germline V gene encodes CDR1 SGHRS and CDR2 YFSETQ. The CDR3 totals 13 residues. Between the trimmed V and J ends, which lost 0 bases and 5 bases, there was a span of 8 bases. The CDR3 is CASSLDRVETQYF. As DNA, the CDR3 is TGCGCCAGCAGCTTGGACAGGGTGGAGACCCAGTACTTC.

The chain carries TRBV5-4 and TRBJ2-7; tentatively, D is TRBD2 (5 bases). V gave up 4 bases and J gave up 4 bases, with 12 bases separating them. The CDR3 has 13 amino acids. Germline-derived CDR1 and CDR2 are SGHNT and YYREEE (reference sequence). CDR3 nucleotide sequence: TGTGCCAGCAGCCAAGCGGACGGGTACGAGCAGTACTTC. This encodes CASSQADGYEQYF.